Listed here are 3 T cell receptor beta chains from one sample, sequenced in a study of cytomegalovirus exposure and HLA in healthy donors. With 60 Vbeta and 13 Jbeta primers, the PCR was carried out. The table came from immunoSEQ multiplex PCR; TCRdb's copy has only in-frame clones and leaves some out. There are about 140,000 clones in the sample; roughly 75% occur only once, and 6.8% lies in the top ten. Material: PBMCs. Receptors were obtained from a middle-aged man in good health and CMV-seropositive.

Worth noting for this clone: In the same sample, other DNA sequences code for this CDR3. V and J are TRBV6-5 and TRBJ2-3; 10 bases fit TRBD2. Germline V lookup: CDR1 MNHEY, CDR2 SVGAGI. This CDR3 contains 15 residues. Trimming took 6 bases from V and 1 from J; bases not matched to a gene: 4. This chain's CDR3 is CASRTGLAGTDTQYF. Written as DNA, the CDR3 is TGTGCCAGCAGAACTGGACTAGCGGGCACAGATACGCAGTATTTT.

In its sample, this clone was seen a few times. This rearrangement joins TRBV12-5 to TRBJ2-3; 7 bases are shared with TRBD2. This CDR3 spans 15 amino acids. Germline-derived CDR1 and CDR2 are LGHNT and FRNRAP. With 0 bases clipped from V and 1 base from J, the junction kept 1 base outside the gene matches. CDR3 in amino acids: CASGLVAGGTDTQYF. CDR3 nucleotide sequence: TGTGCTAGTGGTTTGGTGGCGGGGGGCACAGATACGCAGTATTTT.

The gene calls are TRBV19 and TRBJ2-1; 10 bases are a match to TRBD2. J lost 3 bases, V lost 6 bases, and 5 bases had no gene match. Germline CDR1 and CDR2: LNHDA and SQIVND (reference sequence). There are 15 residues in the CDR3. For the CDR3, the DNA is TGTGCCAGTAGCCTAGCGGGGGCTCTCTACAATGAGCAGTTCTTC. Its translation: CASSLAGALYNEQFF.